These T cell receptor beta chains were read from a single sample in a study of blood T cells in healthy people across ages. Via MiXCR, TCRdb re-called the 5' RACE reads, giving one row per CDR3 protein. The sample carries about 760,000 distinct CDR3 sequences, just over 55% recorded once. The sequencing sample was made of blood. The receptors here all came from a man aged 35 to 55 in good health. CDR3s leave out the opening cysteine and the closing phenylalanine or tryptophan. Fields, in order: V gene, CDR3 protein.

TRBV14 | ASSRPILGQGKNEQF
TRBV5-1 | ASSPGGTGFTGANVLT
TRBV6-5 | ASAEASGYTDTQY
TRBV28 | ASSLVEPSSGANVLT
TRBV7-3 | ASSLRADSGANVLT
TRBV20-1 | SAREGLRPQH
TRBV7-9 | ASSAFAETQY
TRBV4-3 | ASSQEQLNSPLH
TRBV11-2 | ASRPPGGSSYNEQF
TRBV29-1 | SVDGLVGKSSYNEQY
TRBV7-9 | ASSYGHNEQF
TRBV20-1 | SARALASSYNEQF
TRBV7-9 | ASSLKSVGVEAF